This TCR beta chain is drawn from a study of liver allograft versus peripheral blood T cells. Whole-study context: The authors compared T cell receptor repertoires in transplanted livers with those in the peripheral blood of recipients. General observations from the study: As reported, T cell receptor repertoires inside liver allografts differed from those present in peripheral blood.

The V gene lost 0 bases and the J gene lost 4 bases, with 13 bases spanning the gap. This CDR3 has 15 residues. In germline, CDR1 is SGDLS, CDR2 YYNGEE. In regard to this clonotype: The antigen is undetermined.

TCRdb re-derived calls from the reads in MiXCR, one entry per CDR3 protein. The repertoire consists of over 10,000 distinct CDR3 sequences, with 18% occurring once and the leading ten covering roughly 13%. This rearrangement joins TRBV9 to TRBJ1-1; a possible D gene is TRBD1 (5 bases). This TCR was sampled from a human patient who had a liver transplant. Some T cells may originate from the graft donor. The CDR3 protein is CASSVGVRDSTEAFF. The CDR3 DNA reads as TGTGCCAGCAGCGTAGGAGTCAGGGATAGCACTGAAGCTTTCTTT.